This entry is about one T cell receptor beta chain. Its target is unknown. Sequencing was performed with immunoSEQ multiplex PCR; in TCRdb, only in-frame clones are kept and a portion is missing. There are approximately 20,000 clones in the sample; more than 65% occur only once, and about 3.5% lies in the top ten. This record belongs to a study of CD4+ T cells in melanoma. Overall study results and limits: Diverse differentiation states were reported for melanoma neoantigen-specific CD4+ T cells. A reported correlation linked neoantigen-specific CD4+ T cells to CD8+, macrophage and B cell function.

This sequence originates from a human donor with melanoma. Material: cells from a culture (not recorded whether cultured in vitro).

DNA of the CDR3: TGTGCCAGCAGCTTACAGGGTGCGGGCAATCAGCCCCAGCATTTT. Residues: CASSLQGAGNQPQHF. This chain uses TRBV7-2 with TRBJ1-5, with D maybe TRBD1 (5 bases). Trimming cost V 2 bases and J 2 bases, with 10 bases left between them. Germline CDR1 and CDR2: SGHTA and FQGNSA. This CDR3 comprises 15 residues.